This entry is about one T cell receptor (beta chain). Germline-derived CDR1 and CDR2 are SGHRS and YFSETQ. The CDR3 extends over 16 amino acids. Between the trimmed V and J ends, which lost 0 bases and 2 bases, there was a span of 14 bases. This sample is drawn from a study of cytomegalovirus exposure and HLA in healthy donors. Researchers ran the PCR with 60 Vbeta and 13 Jbeta primers. Here immunoSEQ multiplex PCR was the method, and the copy in TCRdb shows in-frame clones only, minus some. This repertoire shows 170,000 or so clones, about 80% found once; its top ten account for 2% to 2.5%. This chain joins TRBV5-1 and TRBJ2-5, with TRBD2 as a possible D gene (6 bases). The clonotype was recovered from a woman in her twenties or thirties in good health and CMV-seronegative. Sample: PBMCs. CDR3 nucleotides: TGCGCCAGCAGCTTGGGTAGACGACTAGATCAAGAGACCCAGTACTTC. Amino acid sequence: CASSLGRRLDQETQYF.